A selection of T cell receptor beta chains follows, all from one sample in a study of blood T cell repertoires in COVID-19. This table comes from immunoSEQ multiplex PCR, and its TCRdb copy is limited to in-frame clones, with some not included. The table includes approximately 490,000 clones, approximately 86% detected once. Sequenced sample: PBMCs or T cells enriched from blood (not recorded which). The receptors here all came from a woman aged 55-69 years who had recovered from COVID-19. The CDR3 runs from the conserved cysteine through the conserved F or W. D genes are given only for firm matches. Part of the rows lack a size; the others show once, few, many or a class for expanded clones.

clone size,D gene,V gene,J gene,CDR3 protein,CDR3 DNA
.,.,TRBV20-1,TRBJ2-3,CSASGGGTDTQYF,TGCAGTGCTAGTGGCGGAGGCACAGATACGCAGTATTTT
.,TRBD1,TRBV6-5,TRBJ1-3,CASSYGTGDGNTIYF,TGTGCCAGCAGTTACGGGACAGGGGATGGAAACACCATATATTTT
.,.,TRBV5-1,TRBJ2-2,CASSLDEGSTGELFF,TGCGCCAGCAGCTTGGATGAGGGATCCACCGGGGAGCTGTTTTTT
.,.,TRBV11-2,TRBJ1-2,CASSLTGLFGYGYTF,TGTGCCAGCAGCTTAACAGGGCTCTTTGGGTATGGCTACACCTTC
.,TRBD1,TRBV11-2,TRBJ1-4,CASSPGTVSSLNEKLFF,TGTGCCAGCAGCCCCGGGACAGTCTCCTCCCTTAATGAAAAACTGTTTTTT
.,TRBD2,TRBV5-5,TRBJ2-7,CASSTPRPGTSGGNTYEQYF,TGTGCCAGCAGCACACCGCGACCCGGGACTAGCGGGGGGAATACCTACGAGCAGTACTTC
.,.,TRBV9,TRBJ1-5,CASSATSGFDAAQHF,TGTGCCAGCAGCGCGACCAGCGGCTTTGACGCTGCCCAGCATTTT
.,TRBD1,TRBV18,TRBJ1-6,CASSLGQEGSPLHF,TGTGCCAGCTCGCTTGGACAGGAGGGTTCACCCCTCCACTTT
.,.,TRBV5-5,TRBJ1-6,CASSLGGLGSPLHF,TGTGCCAGCAGCTTGGGGGGGCTTGGTTCACCCCTCCACTTT
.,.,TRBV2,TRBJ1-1,CASSEVASLEF,TGTGCCAGCAGTGAAGTAGCCTCCTTGGAATTT
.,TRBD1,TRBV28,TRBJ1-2,CASSPGQGANYGYTF,TGTGCCAGCAGTCCGGGACAGGGGGCGAACTATGGCTACACCTTC
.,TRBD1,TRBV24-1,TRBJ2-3,CATSDQDRGQTDTQYF,TGTGCCACCAGTGACCAGGACAGGGGGCAGACAGATACGCAGTATTTT
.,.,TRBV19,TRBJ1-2,CASTQILLRQRANYGYTF,TGTGCCAGTACCCAGATCCTCCTCCGACAGAGAGCTAACTATGGCTACACCTTC
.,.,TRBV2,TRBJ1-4,CASRPRVTNEKLFF,TGTGCCAGCAGACCCAGGGTGACTAATGAAAAACTGTTTTTT
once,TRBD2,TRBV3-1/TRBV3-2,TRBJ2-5,CASSQKFGLAGKETQYF,TGTGCCAGCAGCCAGAAATTTGGACTAGCGGGGAAAGAGACCCAGTACTTC
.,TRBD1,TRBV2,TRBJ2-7,CASSVQGAPYEQYF,TGTGCCAGCAGTGTACAGGGGGCGCCCTACGAGCAGTACTTC
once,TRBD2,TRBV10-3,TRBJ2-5,CAISSPAGETQYF,TGTGCCATCAGCTCCCCAGCGGGGGAGACCCAGTACTTC
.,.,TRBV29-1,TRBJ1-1,CSVREVSEAFF,TGCAGCGTTCGTGAGGTTTCTGAAGCTTTCTTT
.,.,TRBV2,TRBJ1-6,CASRVISPLHF,TGTGCCAGCCGGGTTATTTCACCCCTCCACTTT
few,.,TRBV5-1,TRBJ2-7,CASSSSGTLNEQYF,TGCGCCAGCAGCTCATCCGGGACACTGAACGAGCAGTACTTC
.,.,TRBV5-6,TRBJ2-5,CASSLAGTQYF,TGTGCCAGCAGCTTGGCGGGGACCCAGTACTTC
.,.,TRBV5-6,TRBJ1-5,CASSLEALSNQPQHF,TGTGCCAGCAGCTTGGAAGCTTTAAGCAATCAGCCCCAGCATTTT
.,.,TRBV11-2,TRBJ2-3,CASSLGTGGGTDTQYF,TGTGCCAGCAGCTTAGGAACAGGGGGGGGGACAGATACGCAGTATTTT
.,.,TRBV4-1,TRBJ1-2,CASSQGGNYGYTF,TGCGCCAGCAGCCAAGGCGGGAACTATGGCTACACCTTC
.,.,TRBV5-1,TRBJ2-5,CASSSRQGGETQYF,TGCGCCAGCAGCTCCCGACAGGGAGGAGAGACCCAGTACTTC
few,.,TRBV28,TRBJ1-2,CASRQGRDGYTF,TGTGCCAGCAGGCAGGGGAGGGATGGCTACACCTTC
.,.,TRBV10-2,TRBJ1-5,CASRGGDGNQPQHF,TGCGCCAGCCGAGGAGGAGACGGCAATCAGCCCCAGCATTTT
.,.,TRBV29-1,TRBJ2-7,CSVDLGESYEQYF,TGCAGCGTTGATCTTGGGGAGTCCTACGAGCAGTACTTC
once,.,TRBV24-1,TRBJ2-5,CATSGKGGEETQYF,TGTGCCACCAGTGGTAAGGGGGGGGAAGAGACCCAGTACTTC
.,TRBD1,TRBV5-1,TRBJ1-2,CASSTVTGNYGYTF,TGCGCCAGCAGCACCGTGACAGGGAACTATGGCTACACCTTC
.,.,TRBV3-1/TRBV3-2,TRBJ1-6,CASSQSAGLTLHF,TGTGCCAGCAGCCAAAGCGCGGGGTTAACCCTCCACTTT
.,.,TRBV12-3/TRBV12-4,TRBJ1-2,CASSRQPNYGYTF,TGTGCCAGCAGTCGACAGCCTAACTATGGCTACACCTTC
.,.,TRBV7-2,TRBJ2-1,CASSLVGQGSYNEQFF,TGTGCCAGCAGCTTAGTTGGGCAGGGCTCCTACAATGAGCAGTTCTTC
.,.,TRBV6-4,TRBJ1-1,CASRSGASDRRAFF,TGTGCCAGCAGAAGTGGTGCGTCGGACAGACGGGCTTTCTTT
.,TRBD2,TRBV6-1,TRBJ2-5,CASSEAPGGGAETQYF,TGTGCCAGCAGTGAAGCGCCGGGAGGGGGAGCGGAGACCCAGTACTTC
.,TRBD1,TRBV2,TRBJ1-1,CASSQTGGQGTEAFF,TGTGCCAGCAGCCAGACAGGGGGTCAGGGCACTGAAGCTTTCTTT
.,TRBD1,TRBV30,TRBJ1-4,CAWSVQGSEKLFF,TGTGCCTGGAGTGTACAGGGGAGTGAAAAACTGTTTTTT
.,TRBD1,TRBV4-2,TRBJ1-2,CASSHIGGQLNYGYTF,TGTGCCAGCAGCCACATTGGGGGACAGCTCAACTATGGCTACACCTTC
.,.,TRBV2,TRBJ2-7,CASSEYRAYEQYF,TGTGCCAGCAGTGAATACAGAGCCTACGAGCAGTACTTC
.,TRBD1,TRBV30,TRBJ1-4,CAWSTTGRTEKLFF,TGTGCCTGGAGTACGACAGGGAGGACTGAAAAACTGTTTTTT
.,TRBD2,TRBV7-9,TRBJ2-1,CASSLGLAGGLYNEQFF,TGTGCCAGCAGCTTGGGACTAGCGGGGGGCCTTTACAATGAGCAGTTCTTC
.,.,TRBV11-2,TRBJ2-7,CASSPWTASYEQYF,TGTGCCAGCAGCCCTTGGACAGCTTCCTACGAGCAGTACTTC
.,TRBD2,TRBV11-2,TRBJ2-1,CASSFPLRWVGLAVDEQFF,TGTGCCAGCAGCTTCCCCCTGAGGTGGGTGGGACTAGCGGTAGATGAGCAGTTCTTC
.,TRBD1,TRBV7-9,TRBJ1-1,CASSLAGRGLTEAFF,TGTGCCAGCAGCTTAGCTGGCAGGGGGTTAACTGAAGCTTTCTTT
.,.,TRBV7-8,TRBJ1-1,CASSLQGTLNTEAFF,TGTGCCAGCAGCTTGCAGGGGACCTTGAACACTGAAGCTTTCTTT
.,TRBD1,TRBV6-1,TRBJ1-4,CASSEGFKRRGQATNEKLFF,TGTGCCAGCAGTGAAGGATTTAAGAGGAGGGGGCAAGCGACTAATGAAAAACTGTTTTTT
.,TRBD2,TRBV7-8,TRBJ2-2,CASSPARLGLAGANTGELFF,TGTGCCAGCAGCCCCGCCCGACTTGGACTAGCGGGGGCCAACACCGGGGAGCTGTTTTTT
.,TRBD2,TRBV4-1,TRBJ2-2,CASSPRTSGVLSTGELFF,TGCGCCAGCAGCCCGCGGACTAGCGGGGTCTTGAGCACCGGGGAGCTGTTTTTT
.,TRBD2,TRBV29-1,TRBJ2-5,CSVRSGGNQETQYF,TGCAGCGTCCGTAGCGGGGGCAACCAAGAGACCCAGTACTTC
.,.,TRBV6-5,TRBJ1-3,CASGRAGNTIYF,TGTGCCAGCGGCAGGGCTGGAAACACCATATATTTT
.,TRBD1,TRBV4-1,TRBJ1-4,CASSQFQGENEKLFF,TGCGCCAGCAGCCAATTCCAGGGGGAGAATGAAAAACTGTTTTTT
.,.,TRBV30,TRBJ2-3,CAWMMGGGSGTQYF,TGTGCCTGGATGATGGGAGGGGGTAGTGGTACGCAGTATTTT
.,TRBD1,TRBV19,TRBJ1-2,CASTSRDRGGYTF,TGTGCCAGTACATCCCGGGACAGAGGAGGCTACACCTTC